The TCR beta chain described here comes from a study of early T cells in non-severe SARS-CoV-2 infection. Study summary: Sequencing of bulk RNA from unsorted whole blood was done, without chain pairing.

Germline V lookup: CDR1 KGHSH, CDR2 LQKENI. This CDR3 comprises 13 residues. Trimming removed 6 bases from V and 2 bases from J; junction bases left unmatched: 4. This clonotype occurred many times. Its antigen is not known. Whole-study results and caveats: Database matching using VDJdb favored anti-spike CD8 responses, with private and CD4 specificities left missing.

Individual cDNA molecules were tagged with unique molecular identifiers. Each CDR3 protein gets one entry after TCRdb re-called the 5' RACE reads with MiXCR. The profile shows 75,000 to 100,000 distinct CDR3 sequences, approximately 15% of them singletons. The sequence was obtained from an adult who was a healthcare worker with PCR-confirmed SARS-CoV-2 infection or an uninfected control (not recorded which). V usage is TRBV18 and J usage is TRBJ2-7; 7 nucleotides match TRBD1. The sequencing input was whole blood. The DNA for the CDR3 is TGTGCCAGCTCTACCAGGGGGACCTACGAGCAGTACTTC. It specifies CASSTRGTYEQYF. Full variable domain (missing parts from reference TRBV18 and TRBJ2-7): NAGVMQNPRHLVRRRGQEARLRCSPMKGHSHVYWYRQLPEEGLKFMVYLQKENIIDESGMPKERFSAEFPKEGPSILRIQQVVRGDSAAYFCASSTRGTYEQYFGPGTRLTVT.